The sequence of this TCR beta chain was determined in a study of metastatic and nonmetastatic thyroid tumors. About the study: The study looked at repertoires side by side in blood and in tumor or nodule tissue from malignant and benign thyroid patients.

All patients were untreated before thyroid surgery. Original analysis: The distant-metastasis classifier for papillary thyroid cancer was built from CDR3 differences across clinicopathological groups. MiXCR reprocessed the PCR reads for TCRdb. TCRdb assigned the V and J calls; the authors' analysis was not used. The sample holds under 20,000 clones; about a quarter are singletons and the top ten take 6.1%. V shed 3 bases and J shed 4 bases, with 17 bases lying between them. Germline V gives CDR1 MNHEY, CDR2 SMNVEV (reference sequence). The CDR3 contains 16 residues. The sequence was obtained from a female donor with papillary thyroid cancer or a benign thyroid nodule (not recorded which). Some clones in this sample may be carry-over from other donors' samples. Sequencing was performed on blood. The V gene is TRBV27, the J gene TRBJ2-3; the D gene is possibly TRBD2 (6 bases). This chain's CDR3 is CASSFRGRLLADTQYF. The DNA for the CDR3 is TGTGCCAGCAGTTTTCGGGGGAGGTTGTTGGCAGATACGCAGTATTTT.